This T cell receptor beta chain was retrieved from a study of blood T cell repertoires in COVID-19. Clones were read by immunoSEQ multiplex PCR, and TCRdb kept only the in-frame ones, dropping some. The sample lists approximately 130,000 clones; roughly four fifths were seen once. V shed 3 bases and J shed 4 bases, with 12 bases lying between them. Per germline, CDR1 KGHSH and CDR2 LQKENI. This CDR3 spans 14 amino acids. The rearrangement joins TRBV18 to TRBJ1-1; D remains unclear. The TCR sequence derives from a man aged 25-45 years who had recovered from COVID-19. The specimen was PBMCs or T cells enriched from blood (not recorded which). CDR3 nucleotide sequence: TGTGCCAGCTCACCGAGGGTTGAGGGCACTGAAGCTTTCTTT. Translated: CASSPRVEGTEAFF. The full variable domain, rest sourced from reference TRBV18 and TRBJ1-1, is NAGVMQNPRHLVRRRGQEARLRCSPMKGHSHVYWYRQLPEEGLKFMVYLQKENIIDESGMPKERFSAEFPKEGPSILRIQQVVRGDSAAYFCASSPRVEGTEAFFGQGTRLTVV.